A selection of T cell receptor beta chains follows, all from one sample in a study of T cells in Graves' hyperthyroidism and ophthalmopathy. TCRdb re-analysed the multiplex PCR reads in MiXCR, keeping a single row per CDR3 protein. The data contain about 360,000 distinct CDR3 sequences, 15% to 20% of them singletons. The source material was blood. The source of these receptors is a woman aged 18 to 35 with Graves' hyperthyroidism. Both conserved end residues are trimmed from each CDR3. Clone size, where shown, is once, few, many, or a class for clones that have expanded.

clone_size	j_call	v_call	cdr3_aa
.	TRBJ1-3	TRBV12-3/TRBV12-4	ASRRGQRDRNTIY
.	TRBJ1-1	TRBV6-1	ASSEGVANTEAF
many	TRBJ1-2	TRBV12-3/TRBV12-4	ASRWEGSYGYT
many	TRBJ1-1	TRBV6-5	ASSRTGRLPEAF
many	TRBJ1-1	TRBV6-1	ASIGGNTEAF
many	TRBJ2-4	TRBV6-2/TRBV6-3	ASRPTGQNIQY
few	TRBJ1-1	TRBV2	ASSEEAQSPMNTEAF
few	TRBJ2-5	TRBV10-2	ASSESALAGGPETQY
many	TRBJ2-5	TRBV5-1	ASSLSGGTQETQY
many	TRBJ2-7	TRBV19	ASSAGTASSYEQY
many	TRBJ2-7	TRBV5-1	ASSLTGISYEQY
few	TRBJ2-5	TRBV18	ASSTLAGSQETQY
many	TRBJ1-1	TRBV20-1	SASEGRGDTEAF
.	TRBJ2-7	TRBV2	ASSSGLSYEQY
many	TRBJ1-1	TRBV28	ASSRPLGRAF
.	TRBJ1-2	TRBV24-1	ATSPRDSNYGYT
.	TRBJ2-3	TRBV9	ASSATGTGLVDTQY
many	TRBJ2-7	TRBV12-3/TRBV12-4	ASSSTGTGDYEQY
many	TRBJ1-2	TRBV27	ASSHEQGGEWGYT
few	TRBJ2-7	TRBV24-1	ATSDPSLYEQY
many	TRBJ1-5	TRBV10-1	ASSEIRSRGNQPQH
many	TRBJ1-1	TRBV5-1	ASSLERSRTEAF
many	TRBJ1-2	TRBV28	ASSSPTGQDYGYT
few	TRBJ2-5	TRBV7-9	ASSASGTVEETQY
many	TRBJ1-6	TRBV12-3/TRBV12-4	ASSLGGSSSPLH
.	TRBJ2-2	TRBV5-1	ASAGGGTAPGRTTGELF
many	TRBJ1-1	TRBV20-1	SATRTANTEAF
many	TRBJ2-7	TRBV10-3	AITSGDRYYEQY
many	TRBJ2-7	TRBV6-6	ASSLQVGAPSYEQY
many	TRBJ1-1	TRBV2	ASSTGQEGAEAF
.	TRBJ2-7	TRBV7-9	ASSQVKGAHEQY
many	TRBJ2-7	TRBV9	ASSASPTGGEQY
.	TRBJ1-1	TRBV28	TSRQGNTEAF
many	TRBJ1-5	TRBV4-1	ASGDRGLRNQPQH
many	TRBJ1-1	TRBV7-9	ASSPPTGNTEAF
many	TRBJ2-7	TRBV7-2	ASSLGDHLY
.	TRBJ2-7	TRBV13	ASSSRDKVYEQY
many	TRBJ1-4	TRBV9	ASSSSWVSEKLF
many	TRBJ1-5	TRBV12-3/TRBV12-4	ASSRGADRARQPQH
.	TRBJ2-7	TRBV12-3/TRBV12-4	ASGSGSEQY
many	TRBJ1-2	TRBV7-8	ASSLGLGAAYGYT
many	TRBJ1-2	TRBV6-5	ASSSTAALNYGYT
many	TRBJ2-3	TRBV28	ASSLFFGSTDTQY
many	TRBJ1-2	TRBV12-5	ASGFSTGLVGYT
few	TRBJ2-5	TRBV29-1	SADGGIVAQETQY
many	TRBJ1-1	TRBV27	ASSLHREMGTEAF
many	TRBJ2-7	TRBV12-3/TRBV12-4	ASSFSRLTGEQY
.	TRBJ2-5	TRBV5-1	ASTHRSGGFQETQY
many	TRBJ1-5	TRBV4-1	ASSPQAEVRNQPQH
many	TRBJ2-5	TRBV4-1	ASSQGGDADGRVETQY
many	TRBJ2-5	TRBV24-1	ATSDPDGQETQY
.	TRBJ1-2	TRBV7-8	ASSYDRGTTLNLYGYT